One sample yielded the 2 T cell receptor beta chains listed below, sequenced in a study of cytomegalovirus exposure and HLA in healthy donors. In the PCR, 60 Vbeta and 13 Jbeta primers were used. Repertoires were generated with immunoSEQ multiplex PCR, while TCRdb's copy carries only in-frame clones and drops some. There are about 100,000 clones in the sample; roughly 82% occur only once, and more than 0.95% lies in the top ten. Sequences were obtained from PBMCs. Receptors were obtained from a young woman in good health and CMV-seronegative.

V and J are TRBV9 and TRBJ1-1; 7 bases line up with TRBD1. The CDR3 runs to 13 residues. Per the germline V gene, CDR1 is SGDLS and CDR2 is YYNGEE. The ends lost 2 bases at V and 5 bases at J; junction bases unmatched: 3. DNA for the CDR3: TGTGCCAGCAGCGTCCAGGGGGGAACTGAAGCTTTCTTT. Translated: CASSVQGGTEAFF.

The CDR3 DNA reads TGTGCCAGCAGCAAAGCGGAGGCGGGGGCCTTCCAAGAGACCCAGTACTTC. Its protein product is CASSKAEAGAFQETQYF. The genes are TRBV21-1 and TRBJ2-5; TRBD2 is the table's D call, not checked against the DNA. TRBV21-1 represents a pseudogene. CDR3 size: 17 residues.